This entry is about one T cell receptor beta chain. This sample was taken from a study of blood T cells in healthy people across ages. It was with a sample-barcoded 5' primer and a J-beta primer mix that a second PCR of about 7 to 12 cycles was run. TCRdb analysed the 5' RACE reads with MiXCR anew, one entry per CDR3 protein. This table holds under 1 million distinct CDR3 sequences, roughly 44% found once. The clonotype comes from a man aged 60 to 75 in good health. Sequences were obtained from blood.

The CDR3 protein is CASSFGGLGADTQYF. CDR3 bases: TGTGCCAGCAGTTTTGGGGGACTGGGTGCAGATACGCAGTATTTT. This chain uses TRBV12-3 or TRBV12-4 with TRBJ2-3; weak D call: TRBD2 (6 bases). V was pared by 3 bases and J by 4 bases, with 14 bases between. There are 15 residues in the CDR3.